This TCR beta chain was identified during a study of blood T cell repertoires in COVID-19. The V and J ends lost 3 bases and 8 bases respectively, with 18 bases between them. This CDR3 has 14 amino acids. CDR1 is SGHRS, CDR2 YFSETQ, per germline. Per the original data handling: How many nucleated cells were present was estimated from reference gene primer amplification. The method was immunoSEQ multiplex PCR; TCRdb's version includes in-frame clones alone and lacks a portion of them. V and J calls and clone size are copied from that table; D and trimming were computed from the DNA. The sample contains 220,000 or so clones, about 81% of which appear only once.

This sequence was found in a woman aged 80 or over with COVID-19, enrolled during active disease. What was sequenced was peripheral blood. The rearrangement links TRBV5-1 to TRBJ2-7; D gene ambiguous. The DNA for the CDR3 is TGCGCCAGCAGCTACGACACCTCTCCCATGAAGCAGTACTTC. Amino acid sequence: CASSYDTSPMKQYF.